This entry lists 27 T cell receptor beta chains sequenced from one sample in a study of beta chain features in type 1 diabetes. Sequenced material consisted of expressed TCRB transcripts (all of the isolated RNA was reverse transcribed). Clones were sequenced by immunoSEQ multiplex PCR, and TCRdb holds only the in-frame ones, with some missing. The sample contains roughly 350,000 clones, approximately 10% of which appear only once. Sequenced material: naive CD4+ T cells from blood. These receptors were taken from a woman in her 30s in good health.

The chain uses TRBV18 and TRBJ1-1; no clear D gene. V was pared by 5 bases and J by 0 bases, with 7 bases between. Germline V CDR1 and CDR2: KGHSH, LQKENI. The CDR3 has 13 amino acids. The CDR3 region is CASSTSVNTEAFF. The CDR3 DNA is TGTGCCAGCTCAACATCAGTGAACACTGAAGCTTTCTTT.

The sample holds a few counts of this clone. The chain carries TRBV18 and TRBJ1-3, with D maybe TRBD1 (6 bases). Per the germline V gene, CDR1 is KGHSH and CDR2 is LQKENI. Deletions cut 3 bases from V and 0 bases from J, with 12 bases between. The CDR3 contains 16 residues. CDR3 protein: CASSPRDINSGNTIYF. CDR3 in DNA: TGTGCCAGCTCACCTAGGGACATCAACTCTGGAAACACCATATATTTT.

This clone was found a few times. The chain employs TRBV18 and TRBJ1-2; a weak D match, TRBD1 (6 bases). V lost 5 bases to trimming and J lost 7 bases, with 17 bases between them. The germline gives CDR1 KGHSH, CDR2 LQKENI. This CDR3 comprises 14 residues. CDR3 in amino acids: CASSTPGHPLGYTF. Here the CDR3 DNA reads TGTGCCAGCTCAACCCCGGGACACCCCCTTGGCTACACCTTC.

This clone has more than one count but fewer than ten. The rearrangement joins TRBV7-8 to TRBJ2-5; D remains ambiguous. Trimming stripped 5 bases from V and 5 bases from J, with 6 bases between. CDR1 is SGHVS and CDR2 is FQNEAQ in the germline V gene. This CDR3 contains 11 residues. This CDR3 is CASSLSETQYF. The CDR3 DNA is TGTGCCAGCAGCCTTAGTGAGACCCAGTACTTC.

V gene TRBV19 combines with J gene TRBJ2-6, with D tentatively TRBD1 (6 bases). This CDR3 region has 17 residues. Germline-derived CDR1 and CDR2 are LNHDA and SQIVND (reference sequence). Trimming stripped 4 bases from V and 4 bases from J, with 17 bases between. The CDR3 reads CASSTQGLAGGANVLTF. In DNA, the CDR3 is TGTGCCAGTAGTACGCAGGGGTTGGCTGGGGGGGCCAACGTCCTGACTTTC.

This clone has only a few counts. The V gene is TRBV5-4, the J gene TRBJ2-1, with 14 bases identical to TRBD2. The germline V gene encodes CDR1 SGHNT and CDR2 YYREEE (reference sequence). Trimming removed 4 bases from V and 7 bases from J; junction bases left unmatched: 10. CDR3 length: 17 amino acids. The CDR3 here is CASSRGLAGEGGNEQFF. The CDR3 DNA reads as TGTGCCAGCAGCCGGGGACTAGCGGGAGAAGGGGGGAATGAGCAGTTCTTC.

This chain uses TRBV10-3 with TRBJ2-1, with 9 nucleotides matching TRBD2. The germline V gene has CDR1 ENHRY and CDR2 SYGVKD. The ends lost 2 bases at V and 5 bases at J; junction bases unmatched: 4. This CDR3 spans 15 amino acids. The DNA for the CDR3 is TGTGCCATCAGTGAGATGGCGGGAGGGGACAATGAGCAGTTCTTC. Its protein product is CAISEMAGGDNEQFF.

This clone came up a few times. The gene calls are TRBV5-4 and TRBJ1-3; 8 positions match TRBD1. CDR1 is SGHNT, CDR2 YYREEE, per germline (reference sequence). This CDR3 is 15 amino acids long. The ends lost 4 bases at V and 4 bases at J; junction bases unmatched: 7. Written as DNA, the CDR3 is TGTGCCAGCAGCAGGGACAGGTCTTCGGGAAACACCATATATTTT. Its translation is CASSRDRSSGNTIYF.

This clone has a handful of counts. The chain links TRBV4-3 to TRBJ2-1; maybe TRBD2 (6 bases). Trimming pared 1 base from V and 2 bases from J, leaving 15 bases between. CDR3 length equals 17 residues. Germline V gives CDR1 LGHNA, CDR2 YSLEER. In DNA, the CDR3 is TGCGCCAGCAGCCAAGCGAATACGGGAGCTCCCTACAATGAGCAGTTCTTC. Its protein is CASSQANTGAPYNEQFF.

The V gene is TRBV19, the J gene TRBJ2-7, with D possibly matching TRBD1 (5 bases). The CDR3 totals 15 residues. Between the trimmed V and J ends, which lost 3 bases and 5 bases, there was a span of 17 bases. Looked up from germline, CDR1 is LNHDA and CDR2 is SQIVND (reference sequence). The CDR3 is CASSIILGQGHEQYF. As DNA, the CDR3 is TGTGCCAGTAGTATCATCCTTGGGCAGGGCCACGAGCAGTACTTC. The variable domain in full, with the rest retrieved from reference TRBV19 and TRBJ2-7, is DGGITQSPKYLFRKEGQNVTLSCEQNLNHDAMYWYRQDPGQGLRLIYYSQIVNDFQKGDIAEGYSVSREKKESFPLTVTSAQKNPTAFYLCASSIILGQGHEQYFGPGTRLTVT.

The chain is built from TRBV19 and TRBJ2-1; the match to TRBD2 covers 15 bases. CDR1 is LNHDA, CDR2 SQIVND, per germline (reference sequence). The CDR3 consists of 16 residues. The junction had 9 bases not matched to a gene; V was cut back by 5 bases and J by 10 bases. In DNA form, the CDR3 reads TGTGCCAGTAGTTCATTGGGACTAGCGGGAGGTGGGGAGCAGTTCTTC. It yields the protein CASSSLGLAGGGEQFF.

This clone came up a few times. The rearrangement links TRBV29-1 to TRBJ1-1; 8 nucleotides align to TRBD1. J lost 6 bases, V lost 7 bases, and 7 bases had no gene match. Germline lookup yields CDR1 SQVTM and CDR2 ANQGSEA. The CDR3 is 12 amino acids. CDR3: CSGGQGPSEAFF. Here the CDR3 DNA reads TGCAGCGGAGGACAGGGTCCCTCTGAAGCTTTCTTT. The entire variable domain, with the rest obtained from reference TRBV29-1 and TRBJ1-1, is as follows: SAVISQKPSRDICQRGTSLTIQCQVDSQVTMMFWYRQQPGQSLTLIATANQGSEATYESGFVIDKFPISRPNLTFSTLTVSNMSPEDSSIYLCSGGQGPSEAFFGQGTRLTVV.

In the case of this clone: The junction shows a germline mismatch at one end, possibly a read error. The chain recombines TRBV7-7 with TRBJ2-2; possibly TRBD2 for D (6 bases). Germline CDR1 is SSHAT and CDR2 is FNYEAQ (reference sequence). The CDR3 has 14 amino acids. The CDR3 bases are TGTGCTAGCAGCTTAGGTGCGGGGACCGGGGAGCTGTTTTTT. It yields the protein CASSLGAGTGELFF.

The rearrangement uses TRBV7-2 and TRBJ2-7, with 7 bases that match TRBD1. V was clipped by 5 bases and J by 4 bases; unmatched bases: 14. Per the germline V gene, CDR1 is SGHTA and CDR2 is FQGNSA. The CDR3 spans 16 residues. CDR3 amino acids: CASSEQGTDLGYEQYF. CDR3 DNA: TGTGCCAGCAGCGAACAGGGGACCGACCTGGGTTACGAGCAGTACTTC.

This CDR3 is CASSPGGQDCEQYF. The CDR3, as DNA: TGTGCCAGCTCACCAGGGGGACAGGATTGTGAGCAGTACTTC. The rearrangement joins TRBV18 to TRBJ2-7; TRBD1 matches at 8 bases. V lost 2 bases and J lost 7; bases outside the gene matches: 7. The CDR3 contains 14 residues. CDR1 and CDR2 from the germline V gene are KGHSH and LQKENI. Drawing the rest from reference TRBV18 and TRBJ2-7, the complete variable domain is NAGVMQNPRHLVRRRGQEARLRCSPMKGHSHVYWYRQLPEEGLKFMVYLQKENIIDESGMPKERFSAEFPKEGPSILRIQQVVRGDSAAYFCASSPGGQDCEQYFGPGTRLTVT.

This clone was counted a few times. Here the CDR3 reads CASSLSSLAGGYNEQFF. The CDR3 DNA reads TGCGCCAGCAGCTTGAGTAGTCTAGCGGGAGGGTACAATGAGCAGTTCTTC. The gene calls are TRBV5-1 and TRBJ2-1, with 12 nucleotides matching TRBD2. Trimming cost V 1 base and J 4 bases; bases outside gene matches: 6. The CDR3 runs 17 residues. Germline loops: CDR1 SGHRS, CDR2 YFSETQ. The full variable domain, in which reference TRBV5-1 and TRBJ2-1 provide the parts outside the CDR3, is KAGVTQTPRYLIKTRGQQVTLSCSPISGHRSVSWYQQTPGQGLQFLFEYFSETQRNKGNFPGRFSGRQFSNSRSEMNVSTLELGDSALYLCASSLSSLAGGYNEQFFGPGTRLTVL.

V is TRBV10-3 and J is TRBJ2-7, with 9 bases aligning to TRBD2. CDR3 length: 18 residues. The junction had 17 bases not matched to a gene; V was cut back by 5 bases and J by 3 bases. Germline V gene lookup returns CDR1 ENHRY and CDR2 SYGVKD. The CDR3 DNA reads as TGTGCCATCAGTTCCCGAGACGGCGGGAGGGCCATAGTCTACGAGCAGTACTTC. Amino acid sequence: CAISSRDGGRAIVYEQYF.

The chain recombines TRBV19 with TRBJ1-5; TRBD1 matches 10 bases. The germline CDR1 and CDR2 sequences are LNHDA and SQIVND (reference sequence). Losses at the gene ends were 8 bases for V and 1 base for J; bases not matched to a gene: 14. This CDR3 comprises 18 residues. CDR3 residues: CASRTGTGVSISNQPQHF. CDR3 DNA sequence: TGTGCCAGTCGAACCGGGACAGGGGTTTCTATCAGCAATCAGCCCCAGCATTTT.

The genes are TRBV11-2 and TRBJ2-7, with D perhaps TRBD1 (6 bases). Trimming took 0 bases from V and 5 from J, leaving 14 bases between them. Per germline, CDR1 SGHAT and CDR2 FQNNGV. The CDR3 runs to 15 residues. This CDR3 is CASSLDAQGSHEQYF. Here the CDR3 DNA reads TGTGCCAGCAGCTTAGATGCCCAGGGGAGCCACGAGCAGTACTTC.

This clone was counted between two and nine times. V is TRBV4-1 and J is TRBJ2-7; TRBD1 matches at 10 bases. Germline V gene lookup returns CDR1 MGHRA and CDR2 YSYEKL. The CDR3 length is 14 residues. Trimming took 4 bases from V and 4 from J; bases not matched to a gene: 4. The DNA of the CDR3 is TGCGCCAGCAGCCGCCCGGGACAGGGGTACGAGCAGTACTTC. Its protein is CASSRPGQGYEQYF.

The chain employs TRBV13 and TRBJ2-6; D unresolved. V lost 3 bases and J 1 base, leaving 4 bases between the germline ends. Germline V gene sequence: CDR1 PRHDT, CDR2 FYEKMQ (reference sequence). This CDR3 contains 14 residues. CDR3 in DNA: TGTGCCAGCAGCTTTAGATCTGGGGCCAACGTCCTGACTTTC. Translated, it gives CASSFRSGANVLTF. The variable domain in full, completed from reference TRBV13 and TRBJ2-6, reads AAGVIQSPRHLIKEKRETATLKCYPIPRHDTVYWYQQGPGQDPQFLISFYEKMQSDKGSIPDRFSAQQFSDYHSELNMSSLELGDSALYFCASSFRSGANVLTFGAGSRLTVL.

The V call is TRBV5-1, the J call TRBJ2-3; TRBD2 might be the D (6 bases). The V end lost 0 bases, the J end lost 2 bases, and 19 bases lay between the germline ends. This CDR3 has 18 residues. CDR1 SGHRS and CDR2 YFSETQ come from the germline V gene. For the CDR3, the DNA is TGCGCCAGCAGCTTGGGCACCTACGGTAGCGGATACACAGATACGCAGTATTTT. Amino acids: CASSLGTYGSGYTDTQYF.

The chain is built from TRBV5-4 and TRBJ2-1; TRBD2 agrees at 8 bases. CDR1 SGHNT and CDR2 YYREEE come from the germline V gene (reference sequence). J was trimmed by 7 bases and V by 3 bases; bases with no gene match: 6. The CDR3 runs 14 residues. The CDR3 DNA sequence: TGTGCCAGCAGCTCCCCGGGGGGGAGTAATGAGCAGTTCTTC. It translates to CASSSPGGSNEQFF.

This clone came up a few times. This chain joins TRBV2 and TRBJ2-3; 7 nucleotides agree with TRBD2. The CDR3 covers 15 residues. Germline lookup yields CDR1 SNHLY and CDR2 FYNNEI. Trimming cost V 4 bases and J 5 bases; bases outside gene matches: 9. This CDR3 is CASSGSREERDTQYF. The CDR3 DNA is TGTGCCAGCAGTGGGTCACGGGAGGAAAGAGATACGCAGTATTTT.

This clone was detected only a few times. J is TRBJ2-1 and V is TRBV5-1; 8 positions agree with TRBD2. The CDR3 consists of 16 residues. Germline V gene sequence: CDR1 SGHRS, CDR2 YFSETQ. Germline trimming cut 0 bases from V and 6 bases from J; bases unmatched to any gene: 8. CDR3 sequence (DNA): TGCGCCAGCAGCTTGGGGCCCGGGACTAGTATCAATGAGCAGTTCTTC. This encodes CASSLGPGTSINEQFF.

This clone was recorded a few times. V and J are TRBV9 and TRBJ1-2; 7 bases agree with TRBD1. This CDR3 region has 17 residues. The germline V gene encodes CDR1 SGDLS and CDR2 YYNGEE. Losses at the gene ends were 2 bases for V and 5 bases for J; bases not matched to a gene: 15. CDR3 amino acids: CASSVHRDRGLGYGYTF. CDR3 sequence (DNA): TGTGCCAGCAGCGTCCACCGGGACAGAGGACTCGGGTATGGCTACACCTTC.

This clone was counted a few times. The chain links TRBV5-1 to TRBJ2-1; D uncertain. Trimming pared 4 bases from V and 2 bases from J, leaving 13 bases between. The V gene's germline CDR1 is SGHRS and CDR2 YFSETQ. CDR3 size: 15 residues. CDR3 nucleotides: TGCGCCAGCAGCGAACAGACCCACACCTACAATGAGCAGTTCTTC. This codes for CASSEQTHTYNEQFF.